This TCR beta chain comes out of a study of cytomegalovirus exposure and HLA in healthy donors. Primers: 60 Vbeta forward and 13 Jbeta reverse. Using immunoSEQ multiplex PCR, the repertoire was profiled, and TCRdb retains in-frame clones only, with some absent. The sample shows tens of thousands of clones, roughly 75% of them seen only once. V dropped 4 bases and J dropped 10 bases, with 8 bases sitting between them. Germline CDR1 and CDR2: MNHNS and SASEGT. The CDR3 runs to 11 residues. The table lists this clone with a few counts. V usage is TRBV6-1 and J usage is TRBJ1-5, with D hard to call. The sample was PBMCs. This receptor was obtained from a man aged 55 to 70 in good health and CMV-seronegative. CDR3: CASSGRPPQHF. The CDR3 nucleotides read TGTGCCAGCAGTGGGCGGCCTCCCCAGCATTTT.